The T cell receptor beta chain under discussion was sequenced for a study of stem cell transplantation in POMP-related autoinflammatory disease. Sequenced by immunoSEQ multiplex PCR; TCRdb stores in-frame clones only, minus some. The sample includes roughly 6,500 clones, around 83% seen only once; the top ten take around 4%. V lost 1 base and J 7 bases, leaving 16 bases between the germline ends. Per germline, CDR1 SGHDN and CDR2 FVKESK. This CDR3 is 15 amino acids long. This receptor was taken from a human donor in good health. V gene TRBV14 combines with J gene TRBJ2-5; D not resolved. Sequenced input: a CXCR5-defined cell subset from PBMCs. As DNA, the CDR3 is TGTGCCAGCAGCCAAGTCTTGGCAGGTTCGGGGACCCAGTACTTC. This gives the protein CASSQVLAGSGTQYF.